This TCR beta chain was profiled in a study of regulatory T cells. The PCR used 52 TRBV and 13 TRBJ primers. Data came from immunoSEQ multiplex PCR; TCRdb stores just in-frame clones and leaves some out. The sample lists about 23,000 clones; approximately 91% were seen once. V gave up 4 bases and J gave up 3 bases, with 7 bases separating them. Germline-derived CDR1 and CDR2 are MNHNS and SASEGT. The CDR3 contains 12 residues. Findings and limits, study-wide: Skewed V and J usage and few unique V-J pairs marked patient repertoires, most in Tregs. Hydrophobic residues at CDR3 positions 6 and 7 were enriched in conventional CD4+ T cells of CD3G-deficient patients.

This clone qualifies as medium-sized (0.01 to 0.1%). Its antigen is not known. Autoimmunity was present in every CD3G-deficient patient, worse in two. This clonotype was sampled from a child aged 5 to 17 with CD3G deficiency. The chain couples TRBV6-1 to TRBJ2-7; no clear D. Sequenced material: conventional CD4+ T cells sorted from blood. CDR3 protein: CASSGHLYEQYF. The CDR3 coding sequence is TGTGCCAGCAGTGGTCACCTCTACGAGCAGTACTTC.